This T cell receptor (beta chain) was identified during a study of breast tumors, draining lymph nodes, adjacent tissues. TCRdb passed the multiplex PCR reads through MiXCR, listing each CDR3 protein once. Here the sample spans about 130,000 distinct CDR3 sequences, about 20% being singletons. The CDR3 length is 14 residues. Looked up from germline, CDR1 is MNHNS and CDR2 is SASEGT. Losses at the gene ends were 5 bases for V and 3 bases for J; bases not matched to a gene: 3. Axillary draining lymph nodes of breast cancer patients supplied the node samples. In this sample, this clonotype turned up many times.

The sequence came from a female donor with breast cancer. Some clones in this sample may be carry-over from other donors' samples. Specimen: axillary lymph node tissue. This chain joins TRBV6-1 and TRBJ2-3; 9 nucleotides line up with TRBD1. CDR3 sequence: CASSTGGGTDTQYF. The CDR3 DNA follows: TGTGCCAGCAGTACAGGGGGCGGTACAGATACGCAGTATTTT.